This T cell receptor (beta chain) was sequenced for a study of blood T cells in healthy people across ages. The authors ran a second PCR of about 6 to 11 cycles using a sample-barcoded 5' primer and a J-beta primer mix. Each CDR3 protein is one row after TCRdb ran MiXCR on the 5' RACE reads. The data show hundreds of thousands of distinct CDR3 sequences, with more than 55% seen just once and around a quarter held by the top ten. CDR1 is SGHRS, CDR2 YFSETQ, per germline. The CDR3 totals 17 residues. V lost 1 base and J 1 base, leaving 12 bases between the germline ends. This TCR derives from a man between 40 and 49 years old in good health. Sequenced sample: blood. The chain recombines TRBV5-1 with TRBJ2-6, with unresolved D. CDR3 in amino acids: CASSLPGSVSGANVLTF. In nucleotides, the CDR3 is TGCGCCAGCAGCTTGCCGGGTTCAGTGTCTGGGGCCAACGTCCTGACTTTC. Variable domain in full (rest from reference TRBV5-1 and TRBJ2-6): KAGVTQTPRYLIKTRGQQVTLSCSPISGHRSVSWYQQTPGQGLQFLFEYFSETQRNKGNFPGRFSGRQFSNSRSEMNVSTLELGDSALYLCASSLPGSVSGANVLTFGAGSRLTVL.